This T cell receptor beta chain stems from a study of vaccination and CD4 T cells after COVID-19. Study-wide background: Convalescent cases consisted of six males and four females, of whom two were Hispanic.

Treatment reported: roughly ten-day PBMC culture with coronavirus spike peptide pools or control peptides (ViraFEST assay). All positive PCR tests were dated between March and December 2020, predating US Alpha, Beta and Delta variants. A remark on this clonotype: Its cognate antigen is unknown.

Oncomine TCR Beta short-read sequencing was applied to DNA from cultured CD4+ T cells. TCRdb analysed the PCR reads with MiXCR anew, one entry per CDR3 protein. The table shows some 19,000 distinct CDR3 sequences, with 50% to 65% occurring only once. The CDR3 covers 12 residues. The V and J ends lost 2 bases and 3 bases respectively, with 4 bases between them. Germline V CDR1 and CDR2: MDHEN, SYDVKM. The sample consisted of CD4+ T cells from blood, cultured in vitro. The clonotype was recovered from a human donor who had recovered from COVID-19. The V and J genes are TRBV28 and TRBJ1-1, with D unclear. The CDR3 loop is CASSLIHTEAFF. CDR3 in DNA: TGTGCCAGCAGTTTAATCCACACTGAAGCTTTCTTT.